The source of this TCR beta chain is a study of T cell repertoires in cytomegalovirus infection (dated 2019 in TCRdb). Regarding the research as a whole: The peptide stimulations were aimed at well-studied HLA-B-restricted epitopes as well as recently identified HLA-C-restricted CMV epitopes, whose presentation resists viral immunomodulation. Donor HLA type was relevant to the analysis, because carriage of CMV infection together with the matching HLA type was indicated by public TCR beta signatures. What the study reported, not specific to this receptor: In the ex vivo response, HLA-C-restricted CMV-specific TCR beta clonotypes were dominant, and in two of eight donors the single most frequent clonotype came from this HLA-C-restricted group. In both this cohort and an independent roughly 330-donor cohort, the cumulative frequency of public TCR beta family members distinguished carriers of CMV infection plus the relevant HLA type.

The junction shows trimming of 3 bases on V and 1 base on J, plus 6 bases between the germline ends. The germline V gene (reference sequence) specifies SEHNR as CDR1 and FQNEAQ as CDR2. The CDR3 runs 13 residues from the cysteine to the phenylalanine. Left in the record is the CDR3 DNA by itself, 39 bases read in frame from the first base. Interpreted using the paper, the treatment or condition label stands for: in vitro stimulation with specific CMV peptide epitopes to enrich CMV-specific T cells. The listed sequencing device is Illumina HiSeq 1500. TCRdb cleaned the public reads at Q25 with fastp, built clones with MiXCR and kept in-frame beta chains. All rows with the same CDR3 protein become a single entry with the most common DNA and genes. The sample has some 62,000 distinct CDR3 sequences on record, about 19% of them singletons. The ten largest clones add up to roughly 73% of the sample. This clonotype was counted between two and nine times. Its recognized antigen is unknown. Per-base qualities were not stored, and no clone one base away is much larger.

The source is a human donor in good health (CMV status not recorded). Some clones in this sample may be carry-over from other donors' samples. The rearranged chain carries TRBV7-9 and TRBJ1-1; the D gene remains uncertain. The source material was CD8+ T cells from cultured PBMCs, sampled from culture after CMV antigen stimulation. The bases read TGTGCCAGCAGCTTTCAAGCGAACACTGAAGCTTTCTTT. It translates to CASSFQANTEAFF.